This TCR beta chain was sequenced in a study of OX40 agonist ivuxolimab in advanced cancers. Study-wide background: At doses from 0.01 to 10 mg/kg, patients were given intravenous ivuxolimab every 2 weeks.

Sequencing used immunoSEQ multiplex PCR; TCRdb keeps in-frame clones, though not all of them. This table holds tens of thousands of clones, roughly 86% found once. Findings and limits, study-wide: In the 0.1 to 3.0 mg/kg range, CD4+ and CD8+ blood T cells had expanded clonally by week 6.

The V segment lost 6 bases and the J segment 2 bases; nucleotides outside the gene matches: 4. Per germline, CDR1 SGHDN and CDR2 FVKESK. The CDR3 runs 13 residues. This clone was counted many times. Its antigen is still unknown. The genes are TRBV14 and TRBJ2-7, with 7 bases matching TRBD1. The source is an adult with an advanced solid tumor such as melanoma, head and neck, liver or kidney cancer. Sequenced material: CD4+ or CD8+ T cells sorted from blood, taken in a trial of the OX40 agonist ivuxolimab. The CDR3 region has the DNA TGTGCCAGCAGTGGGGGACAGACCTACGAGCAGTACTTC. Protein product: CASSGGQTYEQYF.